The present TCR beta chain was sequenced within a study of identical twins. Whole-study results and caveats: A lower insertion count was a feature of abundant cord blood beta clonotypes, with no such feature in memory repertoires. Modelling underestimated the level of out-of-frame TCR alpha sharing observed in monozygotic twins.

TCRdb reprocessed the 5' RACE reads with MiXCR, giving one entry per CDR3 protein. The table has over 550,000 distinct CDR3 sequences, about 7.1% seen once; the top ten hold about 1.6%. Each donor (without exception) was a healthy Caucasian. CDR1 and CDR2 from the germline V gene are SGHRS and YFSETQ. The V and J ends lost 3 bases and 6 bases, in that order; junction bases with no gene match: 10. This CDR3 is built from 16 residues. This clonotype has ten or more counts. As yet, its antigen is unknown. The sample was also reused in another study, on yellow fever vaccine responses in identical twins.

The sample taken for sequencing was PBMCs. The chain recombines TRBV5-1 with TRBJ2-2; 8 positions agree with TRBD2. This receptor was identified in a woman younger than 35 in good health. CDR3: CASSYYPAGESGELFF. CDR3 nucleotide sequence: TGCGCCAGCAGCTATTACCCAGCGGGGGAGTCCGGGGAGCTGTTTTTT.